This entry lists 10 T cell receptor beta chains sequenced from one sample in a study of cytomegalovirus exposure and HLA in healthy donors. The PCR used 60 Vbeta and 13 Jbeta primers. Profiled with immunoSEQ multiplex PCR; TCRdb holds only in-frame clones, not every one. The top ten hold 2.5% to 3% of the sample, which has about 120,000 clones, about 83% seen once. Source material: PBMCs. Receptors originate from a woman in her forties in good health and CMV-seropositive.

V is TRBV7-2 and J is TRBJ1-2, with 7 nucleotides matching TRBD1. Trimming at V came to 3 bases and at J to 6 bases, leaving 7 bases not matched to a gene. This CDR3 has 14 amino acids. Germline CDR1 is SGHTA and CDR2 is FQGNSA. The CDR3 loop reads CASSFRDRPNGYTF. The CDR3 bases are TGTGCCAGCAGCTTCCGGGACAGACCGAATGGCTACACCTTC. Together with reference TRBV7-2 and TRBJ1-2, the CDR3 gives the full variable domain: GAGVSQSPSNKVTEKGKDVELRCDPISGHTALYWYRQSLGQGLEFLIYFQGNSAPDKSGLPSDRFSAERTGGSVSTLTIQRTQQEDSAVYLCASSFRDRPNGYTFGSGTRLTVV.

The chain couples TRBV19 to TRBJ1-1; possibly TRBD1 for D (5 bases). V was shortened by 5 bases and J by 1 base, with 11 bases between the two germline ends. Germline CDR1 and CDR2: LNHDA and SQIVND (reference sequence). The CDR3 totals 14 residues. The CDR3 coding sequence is TGTGCCAGTAGTCCTACCGGGGGGAACACTGAAGCTTTCTTT. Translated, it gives CASSPTGGNTEAFF.

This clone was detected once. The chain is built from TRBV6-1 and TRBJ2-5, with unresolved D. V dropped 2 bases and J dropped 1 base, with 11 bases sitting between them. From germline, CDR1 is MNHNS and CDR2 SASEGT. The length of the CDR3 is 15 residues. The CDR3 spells CASSENTVPQETQYF. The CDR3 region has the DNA TGTGCCAGCAGTGAAAATACGGTCCCCCAAGAGACCCAGTACTTC.

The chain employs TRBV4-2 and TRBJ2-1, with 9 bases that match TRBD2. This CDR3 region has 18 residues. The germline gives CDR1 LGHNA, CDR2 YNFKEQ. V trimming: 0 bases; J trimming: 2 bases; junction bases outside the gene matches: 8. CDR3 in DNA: TGTGCCAGCAGCCAAGAAACCCTACTAGCGGGTACCTACAATGAGCAGTTCTTC. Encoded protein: CASSQETLLAGTYNEQFF.

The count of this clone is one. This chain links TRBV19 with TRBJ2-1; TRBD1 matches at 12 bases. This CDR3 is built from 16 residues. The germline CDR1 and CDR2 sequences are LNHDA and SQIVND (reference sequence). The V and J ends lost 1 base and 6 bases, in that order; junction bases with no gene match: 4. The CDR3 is CASSIGGTGGLNEQFF. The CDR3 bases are TGTGCCAGTAGTATAGGTGGGACAGGGGGCCTCAATGAGCAGTTCTTC.

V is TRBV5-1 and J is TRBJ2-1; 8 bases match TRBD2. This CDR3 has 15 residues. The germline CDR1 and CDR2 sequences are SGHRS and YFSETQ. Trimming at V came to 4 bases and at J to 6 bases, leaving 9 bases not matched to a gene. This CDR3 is CASSAPVAGRNEQFF. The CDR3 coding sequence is TGCGCCAGCAGCGCCCCGGTAGCGGGGCGCAATGAGCAGTTCTTC. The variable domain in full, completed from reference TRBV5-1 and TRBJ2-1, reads KAGVTQTPRYLIKTRGQQVTLSCSPISGHRSVSWYQQTPGQGLQFLFEYFSETQRNKGNFPGRFSGRQFSNSRSEMNVSTLELGDSALYLCASSAPVAGRNEQFFGPGTRLTVL.

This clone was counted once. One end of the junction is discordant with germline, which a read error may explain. This CDR3 is CASSLSSGNERFF. The CDR3 nucleotides are TGTGCCAGCAGCTTATCTAGCGGCAATGAGCGGTTCTTC. The V call is TRBV5-6, the J call TRBJ2-1, with 7 bases fitting TRBD2. Per germline, CDR1 SGHDT and CDR2 YYEEEE. This CDR3 comprises 13 residues.

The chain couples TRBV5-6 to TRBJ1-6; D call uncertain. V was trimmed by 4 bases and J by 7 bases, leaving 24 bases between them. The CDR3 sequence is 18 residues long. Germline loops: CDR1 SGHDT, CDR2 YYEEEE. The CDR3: CASSIGISNYFWNSPLHF. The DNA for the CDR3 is TGTGCCAGCAGCATCGGTATATCCAATTACTTTTGGAATTCACCCCTCCACTTT.

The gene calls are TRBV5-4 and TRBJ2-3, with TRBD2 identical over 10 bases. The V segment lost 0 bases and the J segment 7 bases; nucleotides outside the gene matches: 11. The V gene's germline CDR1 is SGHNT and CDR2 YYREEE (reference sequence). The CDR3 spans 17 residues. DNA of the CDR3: TGTGCCAGCAGCTTGGATCGGGGGAGCGGGGGGGTCAATACGCAGTATTTT. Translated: CASSLDRGSGGVNTQYF.

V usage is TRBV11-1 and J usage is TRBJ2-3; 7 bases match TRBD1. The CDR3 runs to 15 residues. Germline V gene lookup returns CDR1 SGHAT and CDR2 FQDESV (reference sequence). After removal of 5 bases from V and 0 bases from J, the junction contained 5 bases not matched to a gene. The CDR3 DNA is TGTGCCAGCAGCCCCAGACAGGGAAGCACAGATACGCAGTATTTT. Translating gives CASSPRQGSTDTQYF.